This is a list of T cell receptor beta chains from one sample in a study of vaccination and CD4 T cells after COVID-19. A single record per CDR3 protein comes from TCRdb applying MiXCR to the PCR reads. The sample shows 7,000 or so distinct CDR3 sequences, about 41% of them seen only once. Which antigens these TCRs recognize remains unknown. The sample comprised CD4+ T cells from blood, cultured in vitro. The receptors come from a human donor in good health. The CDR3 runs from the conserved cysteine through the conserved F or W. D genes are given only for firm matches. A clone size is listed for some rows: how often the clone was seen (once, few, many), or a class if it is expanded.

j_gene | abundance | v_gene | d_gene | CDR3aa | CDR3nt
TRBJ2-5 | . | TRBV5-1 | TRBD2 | CASSFRAGGRQETQYF | TGCGCCAGCAGCTTTAGAGCGGGGGGGCGTCAAGAGACCCAGTACTTC
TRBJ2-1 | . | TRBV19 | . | CASTLDSRSYNEQFF | TGTGCCAGTACCCTAGACAGCCGATCTTACAATGAGCAGTTCTTC
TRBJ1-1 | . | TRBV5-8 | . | CASSPRRITEAFF | TGTGCCAGCAGCCCAAGACGGATCACTGAAGCTTTCTTT
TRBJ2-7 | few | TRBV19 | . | CASSIAGLDEQYF | TGTGCCAGTAGTATAGCGGGGCTCGACGAGCAGTACTTC
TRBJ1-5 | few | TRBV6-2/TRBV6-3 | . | CASSGPGTLMGQPQHF | TGTGCCAGCAGTGGCCCGGGAACCCTAATGGGACAGCCCCAGCATTTT
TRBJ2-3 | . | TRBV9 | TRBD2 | CASGLAGATDTQYF | TGTGCCAGCGGGCTAGCGGGGGCCACAGATACGCAGTATTTT
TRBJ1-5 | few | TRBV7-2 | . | CASSLSPNQPQHF | TGTGCCAGCAGCTTAAGTCCTAATCAGCCCCAGCATTTT
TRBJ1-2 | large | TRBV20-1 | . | CSGAREGYTF | TGCAGCGGGGCCCGGGAGGGCTACACCTTC
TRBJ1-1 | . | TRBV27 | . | CASSLLEASTEAFF | TGTGCCAGCAGTCTACTTGAAGCCTCCACTGAAGCTTTCTTT
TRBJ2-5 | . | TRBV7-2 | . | CASSLAAATSASQETQYF | TGTGCCAGCAGCTTAGCGGCAGCTACTTCTGCTTCCCAAGAGACCCAGTACTTC
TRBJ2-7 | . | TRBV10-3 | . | CAISGKQGYEQYF | TGTGCCATCAGTGGTAAACAGGGCTACGAGCAGTACTTC
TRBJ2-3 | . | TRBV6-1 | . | CASSELVGRADTQYF | TGTGCCAGCAGTGAATTGGTTGGGCGGGCAGATACGCAGTATTTT
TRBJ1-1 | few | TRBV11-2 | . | CASSLAIEAFF | TGTGCCAGCAGCTTAGCAATTGAAGCTTTCTTT
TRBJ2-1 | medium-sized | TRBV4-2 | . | CASSQDDRGGAYNEQFF | TGTGCCAGCAGCCAAGATGATAGGGGGGGAGCCTACAATGAGCAGTTCTTC
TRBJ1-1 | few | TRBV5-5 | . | CASSLEASTNTEAFF | TGTGCCAGCAGCTTGGAGGCCTCTACGAACACTGAAGCTTTCTTT
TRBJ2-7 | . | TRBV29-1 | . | CSVEDRAVAYEQYF | TGCAGCGTTGAAGACCGGGCCGTGGCCTACGAGCAGTACTTC
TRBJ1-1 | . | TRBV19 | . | CASSTRGRENTEAFF | TGTGCCAGTAGTACAAGGGGAAGGGAAAACACTGAAGCTTTCTTT
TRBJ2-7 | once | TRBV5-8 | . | CASSPGPPYEQYF | TGTGCCAGCAGCCCCGGACCACCCTACGAGCAGTACTTC
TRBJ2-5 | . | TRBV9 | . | CASSVDWGETQYF | TGTGCCAGCAGCGTAGACTGGGGAGAGACCCAGTACTTC
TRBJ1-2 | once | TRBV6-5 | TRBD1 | CASSSKRDSVYGYTF | TGTGCCAGCAGTTCGAAAAGGGACAGCGTCTATGGCTACACCTTC
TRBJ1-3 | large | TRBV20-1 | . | CSGKEGRGNTIYF | TGCAGTGGGAAAGAGGGCCGGGGAAACACCATATATTTT
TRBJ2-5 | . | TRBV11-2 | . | CASSYSNGEVETQYF | TGTGCCAGCAGCTATAGCAATGGGGAGGTTGAGACCCAGTACTTC
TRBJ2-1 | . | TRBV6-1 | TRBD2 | CASSSLAGADNEQFF | TGTGCCAGCAGCTCACTAGCGGGGGCCGACAATGAGCAGTTCTTC
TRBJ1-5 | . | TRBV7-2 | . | CASSFDRNPPPQHF | TGTGCCAGCAGCTTTGATCGTAACCCACCGCCCCAGCATTTT
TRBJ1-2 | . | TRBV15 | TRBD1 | CATSRDETGNGYTF | TGTGCCACCAGCAGAGATGAGACAGGGAATGGCTACACCTTC
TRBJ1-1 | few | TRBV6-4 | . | CASYRAMNTEAFF | TGTGCCAGCTATAGGGCTATGAACACTGAAGCTTTCTTT
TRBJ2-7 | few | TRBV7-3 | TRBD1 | CASSLSPGTGVYEQYF | TGTGCCAGCAGCTTAAGTCCTGGGACAGGAGTATACGAGCAGTACTTC
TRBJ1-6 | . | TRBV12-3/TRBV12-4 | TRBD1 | CASSQDRISPLHF | TGTGCCAGCAGCCAGGACAGGATTTCACCCCTCCACTTT
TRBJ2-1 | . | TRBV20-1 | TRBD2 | CSASSGAVNEQFF | TGCAGTGCTAGTAGCGGGGCCGTCAATGAGCAGTTCTTC
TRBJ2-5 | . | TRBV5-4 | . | CASSSSGPAETQYF | TGTGCCAGCAGCTCTTCGGGACCAGCGGAGACCCAGTACTTC
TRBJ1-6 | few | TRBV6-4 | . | CASSDSGDNNSPLHF | TGTGCCAGCAGTGACTCGGGGGACAATAATTCACCCCTCCACTTT
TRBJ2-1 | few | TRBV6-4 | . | CASSDSSYNEQFF | TGTGCCAGCAGTGACAGCTCCTACAATGAGCAGTTCTTC
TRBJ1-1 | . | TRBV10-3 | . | CAACPGQKYEAFF | TGTGCCGCGTGCCCAGGACAGAAGTATGAAGCTTTCTTT
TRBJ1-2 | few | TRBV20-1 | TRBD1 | CSARVGQDYARDTF | TGCAGTGCTAGAGTGGGACAGGACTATGCGAGGGACACCTTC
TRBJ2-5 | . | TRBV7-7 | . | CASSLGGVSQETQYF | TGTGCTAGCAGCTTAGGCGGGGTGTCCCAAGAGACCCAGTACTTC
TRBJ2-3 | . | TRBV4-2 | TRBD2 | CASSPIGGGTDTQYF | TGTGCCAGCAGCCCAATCGGCGGGGGAACAGATACGCAGTATTTT
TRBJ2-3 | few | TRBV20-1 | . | CSAYGGANPDTQYF | TGCAGTGCTTACGGCGGGGCTAACCCAGATACGCAGTATTTT
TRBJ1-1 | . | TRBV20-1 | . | CSARGQEDEAFF | TGCAGTGCTAGAGGGCAGGAGGATGAAGCTTTCTTT
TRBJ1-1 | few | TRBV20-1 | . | CSARDYSRGMNTEAFF | TGCAGTGCTAGAGATTACTCAAGGGGAATGAACACTGAAGCTTTCTTT
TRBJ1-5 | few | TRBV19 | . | CASSGGRFNQPQHF | TGTGCCAGTAGTGGGGGACGGTTCAATCAGCCCCAGCATTTT
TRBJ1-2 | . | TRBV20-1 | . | CSAIRGGNDYGYTF | TGCAGTGCTATTAGGGGGGGCAATGACTATGGCTACACCTTC
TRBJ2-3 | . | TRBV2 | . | CASRLRDTQYF | TGTGCCAGCCGTCTCCGGGATACGCAGTATTTT
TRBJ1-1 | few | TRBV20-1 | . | CSAGKGDTEAFF | TGCAGTGCCGGGAAGGGGGACACTGAAGCTTTCTTT
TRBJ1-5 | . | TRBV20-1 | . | CSARDLRGQPQHF | TGCAGTGCTAGAGACCTTAGGGGTCAGCCCCAGCATTTT
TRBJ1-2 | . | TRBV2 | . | CASRQESIYGYTF | TGTGCCAGCAGGCAGGAGAGTATTTATGGCTACACCTTC
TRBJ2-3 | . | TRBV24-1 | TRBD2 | CATSDVTSGGPTSTDTQYF | TGTGCCACCAGTGACGTCACTAGCGGGGGACCTACTAGCACAGATACGCAGTATTTT
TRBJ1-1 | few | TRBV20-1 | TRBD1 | CSAPDPTGRNTEAFF | TGCAGTGCCCCCGACCCGACAGGGAGGAACACTGAAGCTTTCTTT
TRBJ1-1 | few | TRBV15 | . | CATSRSENTEAFF | TGTGCCACCAGCAGATCCGAGAACACTGAAGCTTTCTTT
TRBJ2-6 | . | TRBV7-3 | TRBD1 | CASSQGAGGANVLTF | TGTGCCAGCAGCCAGGGGGCGGGGGGGGCCAACGTCCTGACTTTC
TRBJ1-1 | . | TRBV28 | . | CASSLTSTGREAFF | TGTGCCAGCAGCTTGACTTCGACAGGTCGTGAAGCTTTCTTT
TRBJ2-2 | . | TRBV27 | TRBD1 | CACTGGGTGELFF | TGTGCCTGTACAGGGGGTGGGACCGGGGAGCTGTTTTTT
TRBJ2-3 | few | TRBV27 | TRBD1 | CASSFEGATDTQYF | TGTGCCAGCAGTTTTGAGGGGGCCACAGATACGCAGTATTTT
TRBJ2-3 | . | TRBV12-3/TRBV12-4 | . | CASSPHSTDTQYF | TGTGCCAGCAGTCCCCATAGCACAGATACGCAGTATTTT
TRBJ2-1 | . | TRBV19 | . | CASSQYQGEQFF | TGTGCCAGTAGTCAATATCAGGGTGAGCAGTTCTTC
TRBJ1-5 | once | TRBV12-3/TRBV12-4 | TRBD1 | CASSPGGSSNQPQHF | TGTGCCAGCAGCCCAGGGGGCAGCTCCAATCAGCCCCAGCATTTT
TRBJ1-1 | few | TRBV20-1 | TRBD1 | CSARGRQGGRAFF | TGCAGTGCCCGGGGGCGACAGGGGGGCAGAGCTTTCTTT
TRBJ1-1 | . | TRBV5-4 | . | CASSSHLNTEAFF | TGTGCCAGCAGCTCGCACTTGAACACTGAAGCTTTCTTT
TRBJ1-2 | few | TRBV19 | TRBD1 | CASRTTGAPSYGYTF | TGTGCCAGTAGGACTACAGGGGCTCCAAGCTATGGCTACACCTTC
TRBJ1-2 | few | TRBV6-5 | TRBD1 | CASSFRGNYGYTF | TGTGCCAGCAGTTTCAGGGGGAACTATGGCTACACCTTC